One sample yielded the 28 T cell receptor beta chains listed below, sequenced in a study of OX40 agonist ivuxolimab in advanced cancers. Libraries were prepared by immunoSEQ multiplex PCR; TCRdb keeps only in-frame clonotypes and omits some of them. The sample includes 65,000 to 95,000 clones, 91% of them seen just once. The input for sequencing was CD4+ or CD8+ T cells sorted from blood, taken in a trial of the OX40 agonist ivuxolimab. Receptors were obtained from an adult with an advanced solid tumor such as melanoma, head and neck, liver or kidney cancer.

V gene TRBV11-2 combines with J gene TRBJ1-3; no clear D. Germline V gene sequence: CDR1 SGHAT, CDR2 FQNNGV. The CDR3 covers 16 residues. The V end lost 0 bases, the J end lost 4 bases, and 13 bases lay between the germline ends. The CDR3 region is CASSLDWRVHGNTIYF. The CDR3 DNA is TGTGCCAGCAGCTTAGACTGGAGGGTCCACGGAAACACCATATATTTT.

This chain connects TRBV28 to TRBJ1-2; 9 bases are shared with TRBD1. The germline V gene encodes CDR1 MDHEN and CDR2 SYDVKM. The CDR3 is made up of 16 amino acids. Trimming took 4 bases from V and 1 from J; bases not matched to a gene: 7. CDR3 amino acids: CASSSLGTGNNYGYTF. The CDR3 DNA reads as TGTGCCAGCAGTTCATTAGGGACAGGGAATAACTATGGCTACACCTTC.

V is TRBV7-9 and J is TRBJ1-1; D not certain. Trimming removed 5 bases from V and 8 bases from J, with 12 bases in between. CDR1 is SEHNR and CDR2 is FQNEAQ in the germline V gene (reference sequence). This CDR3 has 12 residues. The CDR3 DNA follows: TGTGCCAGCAGCCGGGAATCGCCGGAAGCTTTCTTT. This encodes CASSRESPEAFF.

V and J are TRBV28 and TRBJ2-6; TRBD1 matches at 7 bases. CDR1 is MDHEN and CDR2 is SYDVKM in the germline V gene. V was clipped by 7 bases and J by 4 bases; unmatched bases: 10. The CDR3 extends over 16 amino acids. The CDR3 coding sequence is TGTGCCAGCACGCCAGGGGGAAAGGCGGGGGCCAACGTCCTGACTTTC. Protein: CASTPGGKAGANVLTF.

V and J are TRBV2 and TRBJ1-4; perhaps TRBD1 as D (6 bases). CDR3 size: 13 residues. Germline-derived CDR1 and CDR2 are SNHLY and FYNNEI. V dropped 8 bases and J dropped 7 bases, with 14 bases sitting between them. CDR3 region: CASRPGVTEKLFF. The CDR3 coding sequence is TGTGCCAGCCGGCCAGGGGTCACTGAAAAACTGTTTTTT.

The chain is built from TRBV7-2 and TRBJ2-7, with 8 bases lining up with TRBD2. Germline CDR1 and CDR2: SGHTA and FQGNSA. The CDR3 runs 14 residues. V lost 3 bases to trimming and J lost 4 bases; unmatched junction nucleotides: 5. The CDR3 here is CASSLAGGIYEQYF. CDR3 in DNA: TGTGCCAGCAGCTTGGCGGGAGGAATATACGAGCAGTACTTC.

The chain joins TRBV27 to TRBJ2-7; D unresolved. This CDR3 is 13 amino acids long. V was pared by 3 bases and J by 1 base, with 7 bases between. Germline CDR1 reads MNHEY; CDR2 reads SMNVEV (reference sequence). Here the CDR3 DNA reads TGTGCCAGCAGTTTCCGGTATTCCTACGAGCAGTACTTC. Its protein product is CASSFRYSYEQYF.

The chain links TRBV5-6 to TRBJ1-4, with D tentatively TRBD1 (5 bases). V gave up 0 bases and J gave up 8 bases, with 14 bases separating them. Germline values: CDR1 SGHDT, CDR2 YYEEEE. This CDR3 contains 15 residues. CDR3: CASSLAGQGFEKLFF. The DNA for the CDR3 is TGTGCCAGCAGCTTGGCGGGCCAGGGTTTCGAAAAACTGTTTTTT.

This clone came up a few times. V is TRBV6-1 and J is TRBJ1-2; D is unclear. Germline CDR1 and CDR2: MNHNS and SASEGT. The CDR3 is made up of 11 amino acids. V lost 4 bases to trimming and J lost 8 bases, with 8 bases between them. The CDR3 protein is CASSVGWGYTF. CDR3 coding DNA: TGTGCCAGCAGTGTGGGGTGGGGCTACACCTTC.

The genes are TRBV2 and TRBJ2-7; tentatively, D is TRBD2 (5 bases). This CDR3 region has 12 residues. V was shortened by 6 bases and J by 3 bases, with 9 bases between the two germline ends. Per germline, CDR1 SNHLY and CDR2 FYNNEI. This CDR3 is CASRDLNYEQYF. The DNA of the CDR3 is TGTGCCAGCAGGGACTTAAACTACGAGCAGTACTTC.

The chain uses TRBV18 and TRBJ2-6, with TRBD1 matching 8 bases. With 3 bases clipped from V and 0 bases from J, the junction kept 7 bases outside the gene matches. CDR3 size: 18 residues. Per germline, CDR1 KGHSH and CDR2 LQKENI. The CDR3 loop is CASSPLGQGGSGANVLTF. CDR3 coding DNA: TGTGCCAGCTCACCCCTCGGACAGGGCGGCTCTGGGGCCAACGTCCTGACTTTC. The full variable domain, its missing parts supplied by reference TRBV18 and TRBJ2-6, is NAGVMQNPRHLVRRRGQEARLRCSPMKGHSHVYWYRQLPEEGLKFMVYLQKENIIDESGMPKERFSAEFPKEGPSILRIQQVVRGDSAAYFCASSPLGQGGSGANVLTFGAGSRLTVL.

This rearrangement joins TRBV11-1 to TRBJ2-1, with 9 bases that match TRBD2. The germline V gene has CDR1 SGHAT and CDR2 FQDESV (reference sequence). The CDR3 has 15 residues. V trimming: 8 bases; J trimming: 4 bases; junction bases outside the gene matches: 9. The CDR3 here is CASSKGLAHYNEQFF. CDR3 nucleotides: TGTGCCAGCTCAAAAGGACTAGCGCATTACAATGAGCAGTTCTTC.

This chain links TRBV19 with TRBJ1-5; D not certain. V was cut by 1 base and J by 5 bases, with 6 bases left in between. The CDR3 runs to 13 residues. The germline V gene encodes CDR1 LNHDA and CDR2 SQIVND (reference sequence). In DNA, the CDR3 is TGTGCCAGTAGTATAGGTCAACATCAGCCCCAGCATTTT. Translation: CASSIGQHQPQHF.

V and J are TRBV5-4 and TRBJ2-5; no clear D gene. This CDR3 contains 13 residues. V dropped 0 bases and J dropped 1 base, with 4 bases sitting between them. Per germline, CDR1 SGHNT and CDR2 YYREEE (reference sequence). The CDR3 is CASSLGAQETQYF. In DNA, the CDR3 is TGTGCCAGCAGCTTGGGCGCCCAAGAGACCCAGTACTTC.

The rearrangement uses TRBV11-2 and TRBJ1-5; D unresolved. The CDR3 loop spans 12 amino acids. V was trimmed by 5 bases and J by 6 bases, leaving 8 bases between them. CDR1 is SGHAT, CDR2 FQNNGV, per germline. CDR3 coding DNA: TGTGCCAGCAGCCACCCGGGTCAGCCCCAGCATTTT. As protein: CASSHPGQPQHF.

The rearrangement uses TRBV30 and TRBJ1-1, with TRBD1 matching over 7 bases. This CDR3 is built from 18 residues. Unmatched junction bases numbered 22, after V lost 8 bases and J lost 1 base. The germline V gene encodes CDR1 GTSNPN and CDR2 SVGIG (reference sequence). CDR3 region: CAGNGLSGTVVSNTEAFF. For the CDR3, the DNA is TGTGCCGGAAATGGACTCTCCGGGACAGTCGTTTCGAACACTGAAGCTTTCTTT. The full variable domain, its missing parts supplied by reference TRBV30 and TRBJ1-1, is SQTIHQWPATLVQPVGSPLSLECTVEGTSNPNLYWYRQAAGRGLQLLFYSVGIGQISSEVPQNLSASRPQDRQFILSSKKLLLSDSGFYLCAGNGLSGTVVSNTEAFFGQGTRLTVV.

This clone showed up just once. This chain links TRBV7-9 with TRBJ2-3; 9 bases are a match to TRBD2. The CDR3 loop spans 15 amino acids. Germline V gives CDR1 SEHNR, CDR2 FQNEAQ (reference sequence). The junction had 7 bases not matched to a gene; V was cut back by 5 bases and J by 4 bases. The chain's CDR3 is CASSRSGSGPDTQYF. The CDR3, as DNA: TGTGCCAGCAGCCGTAGCGGGAGTGGCCCAGATACGCAGTATTTT.

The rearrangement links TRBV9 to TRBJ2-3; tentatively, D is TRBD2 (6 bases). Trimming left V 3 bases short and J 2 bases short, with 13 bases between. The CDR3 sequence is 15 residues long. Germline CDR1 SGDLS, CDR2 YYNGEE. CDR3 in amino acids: CASSADPSATDTQYF. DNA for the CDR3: TGTGCCAGCAGCGCAGACCCTAGCGCCACAGATACGCAGTATTTT. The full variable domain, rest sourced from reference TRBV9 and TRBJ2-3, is DSGVTQTPKHLITATGQRVTLRCSPRSGDLSVYWYQQSLDQGLQFLIQYYNGEERAKGNILERFSAQQFPDLHSELNLSSLELGDSALYFCASSADPSATDTQYFGPGTRLTVL.

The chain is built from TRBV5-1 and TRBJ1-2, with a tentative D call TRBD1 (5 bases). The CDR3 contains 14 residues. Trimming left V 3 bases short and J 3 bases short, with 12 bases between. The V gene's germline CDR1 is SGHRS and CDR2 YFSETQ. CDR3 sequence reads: CASSSLGGYYGYTF. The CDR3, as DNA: TGCGCCAGCAGCTCGCTCGGGGGATACTATGGCTACACCTTC. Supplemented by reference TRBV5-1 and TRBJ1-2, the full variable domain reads KAGVTQTPRYLIKTRGQQVTLSCSPISGHRSVSWYQQTPGQGLQFLFEYFSETQRNKGNFPGRFSGRQFSNSRSEMNVSTLELGDSALYLCASSSLGGYYGYTFGSGTRLTVV.

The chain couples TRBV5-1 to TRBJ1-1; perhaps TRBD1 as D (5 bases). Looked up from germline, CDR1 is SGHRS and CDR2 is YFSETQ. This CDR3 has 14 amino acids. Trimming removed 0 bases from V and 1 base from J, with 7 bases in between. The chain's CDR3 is CASSLVDRNTEAFF. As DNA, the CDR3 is TGCGCCAGCAGCTTGGTAGACAGGAACACTGAAGCTTTCTTT.

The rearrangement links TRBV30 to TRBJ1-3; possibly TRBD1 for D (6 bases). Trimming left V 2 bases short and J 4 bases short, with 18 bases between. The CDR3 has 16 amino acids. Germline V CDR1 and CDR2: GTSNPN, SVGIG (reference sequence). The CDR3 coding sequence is TGTGCCTGGAGTAGATCCCCAGGGGCTGACGGAAACACCATATATTTT. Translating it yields CAWSRSPGADGNTIYF. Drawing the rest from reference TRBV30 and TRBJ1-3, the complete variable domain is SQTIHQWPATLVQPVGSPLSLECTVEGTSNPNLYWYRQAAGRGLQLLFYSVGIGQISSEVPQNLSASRPQDRQFILSSKKLLLSDSGFYLCAWSRSPGADGNTIYFGEGSWLTVV.

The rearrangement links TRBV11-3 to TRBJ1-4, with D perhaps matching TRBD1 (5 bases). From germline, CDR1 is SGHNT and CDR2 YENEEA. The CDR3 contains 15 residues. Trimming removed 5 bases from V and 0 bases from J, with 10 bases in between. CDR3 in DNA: TGTGCCAGCAGCCTCCGACAGACAACTAATGAAAAACTGTTTTTT. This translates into CASSLRQTTNEKLFF.

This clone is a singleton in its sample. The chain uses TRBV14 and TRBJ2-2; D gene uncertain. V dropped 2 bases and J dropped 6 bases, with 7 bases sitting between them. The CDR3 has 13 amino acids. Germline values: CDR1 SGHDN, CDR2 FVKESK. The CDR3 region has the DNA TGTGCCAGCAGCCAATTTCTATCCGGGGAGCTGTTTTTT. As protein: CASSQFLSGELFF.

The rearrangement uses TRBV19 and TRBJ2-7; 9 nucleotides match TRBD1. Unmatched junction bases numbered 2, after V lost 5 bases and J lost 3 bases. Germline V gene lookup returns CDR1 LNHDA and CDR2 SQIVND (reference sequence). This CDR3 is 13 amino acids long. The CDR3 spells CASSVGQGYEQYF. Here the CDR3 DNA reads TGTGCCAGTAGTGTGGGACAGGGCTACGAGCAGTACTTC.

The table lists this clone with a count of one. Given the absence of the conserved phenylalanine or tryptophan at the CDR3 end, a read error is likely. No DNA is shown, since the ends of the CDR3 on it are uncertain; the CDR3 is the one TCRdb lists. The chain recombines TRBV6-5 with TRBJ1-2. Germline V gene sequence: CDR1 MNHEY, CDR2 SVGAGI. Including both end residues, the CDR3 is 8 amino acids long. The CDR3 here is CASRGVRS.

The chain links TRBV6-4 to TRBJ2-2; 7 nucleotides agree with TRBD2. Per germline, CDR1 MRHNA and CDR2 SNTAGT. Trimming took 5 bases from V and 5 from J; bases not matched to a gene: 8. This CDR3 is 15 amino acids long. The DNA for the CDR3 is TGTGCCAGCAGTCCCCTGGCGGGAGCGACCGGGGAGCTGTTTTTT. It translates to CASSPLAGATGELFF.

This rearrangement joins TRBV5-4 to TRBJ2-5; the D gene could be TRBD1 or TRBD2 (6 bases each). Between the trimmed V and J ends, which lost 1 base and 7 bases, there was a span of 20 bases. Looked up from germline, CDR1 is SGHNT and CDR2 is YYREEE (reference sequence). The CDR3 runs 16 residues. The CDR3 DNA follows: TGTGCCAGCAGCTTGCCCCGACCTGAAGAGGGGGGGACCCAGTACTTC. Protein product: CASSLPRPEEGGTQYF.

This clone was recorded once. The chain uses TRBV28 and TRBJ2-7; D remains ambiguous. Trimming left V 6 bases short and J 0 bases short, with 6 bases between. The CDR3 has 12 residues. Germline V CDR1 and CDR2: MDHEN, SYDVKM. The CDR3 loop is CASSPFSYEQYF. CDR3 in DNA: TGTGCCAGCAGCCCTTTCTCCTACGAGCAGTACTTC.